This T cell receptor beta chain was retrieved from a study of blood T cell repertoires in COVID-19. Turning to the study itself: Donors in the United States, Italy and Spain gave samples during acute or convalescent COVID-19. The cDNA or gDNA used as material had been derived from T cells, B-cell-depleted T cells, or PBMCs.

Trimming took off 1 base at V and 2 bases at J, with 6 bases between the two ends. This CDR3 is built from 13 residues. Original methodology: Amplified reference gene primers provided the basis for estimating nucleated cell counts. Sequenced by immunoSEQ multiplex PCR; TCRdb stores in-frame clones only, minus some. Clone size and V and J calls were adopted from that table, with D and trimming inferred from the DNA. This sample has about 59,000 clones, with 90% found just once. This receptor was taken from a man aged 80 or over with acute or convalescent COVID-19. The sample comprised peripheral blood. This chain links TRBV12-3 or TRBV12-4 with TRBJ2-7, with D possibly matching TRBD1 (5 bases). CDR3 in DNA: TGTGCCAGCAGTTTAGGGGGCCCCTACGAGCAGTACTTC. This codes for CASSLGGPYEQYF.